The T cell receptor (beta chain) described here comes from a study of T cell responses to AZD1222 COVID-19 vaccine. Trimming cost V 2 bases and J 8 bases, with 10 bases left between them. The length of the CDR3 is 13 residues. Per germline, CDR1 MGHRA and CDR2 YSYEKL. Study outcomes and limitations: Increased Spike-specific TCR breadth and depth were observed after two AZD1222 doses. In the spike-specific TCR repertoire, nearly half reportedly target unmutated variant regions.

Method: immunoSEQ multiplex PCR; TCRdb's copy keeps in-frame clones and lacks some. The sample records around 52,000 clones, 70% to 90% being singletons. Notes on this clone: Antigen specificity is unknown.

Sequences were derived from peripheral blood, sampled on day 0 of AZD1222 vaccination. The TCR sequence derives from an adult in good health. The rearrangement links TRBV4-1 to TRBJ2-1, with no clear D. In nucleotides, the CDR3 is TGCGCCAGCAGCCAAACCCTAGTCGATGAGCAGTTCTTC. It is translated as CASSQTLVDEQFF.